Listed below are T cell receptor beta chains from one sample, sequenced in a study of Ad26.COV2.S vaccination and SARS-CoV-2 variants. Produced via immunoSEQ multiplex PCR; TCRdb's table is partial and in-frame only. Of approximately 140,000 clones in the sample, around 86% are singletons; the top ten hold around 5%. The starting material was peripheral blood, obtained after recovery from COVID-19. Receptors were obtained from a human donor who had recovered from COVID-19. Each CDR3 is given with its conserved first and last residue. The D gene is left open where the match is weak. Clone size is stated in some rows and not others, as once, few, many or a class when expanded.

clone size,D gene,V gene,J gene,CDR3 protein,CDR3 DNA
-,TRBD1,TRBV7-9,TRBJ1-1,CASSLFTGGTEAFF,TGTGCCAGCAGCTTATTTACAGGGGGCACTGAAGCTTTCTTT
-,TRBD1,TRBV6-5,TRBJ1-4,CASSSLQGNEKLFF,TGTGCCAGCAGTTCGCTACAGGGGAATGAAAAACTGTTTTTT
once,-,TRBV12-3/TRBV12-4,TRBJ2-7,CASSLGFYEQYF,TGTGCCAGCAGTTTAGGCTTCTACGAGCAGTACTTC
-,-,TRBV21-1,TRBJ2-4,CASSKVEVSRQGNYNRAKNIQYF,TGTGCCAGCAGCAAAGTTGAGGTATCCCGACAGGGCAACTATAATCGAGCCAAAAACATTCAGTACTTC
few,-,TRBV7-9,TRBJ2-5,CASSLNDETQYF,TGTGCCAGCAGCTTAAATGATGAGACCCAGTACTTC
-,-,TRBV9,TRBJ2-5,CASSPNQETQYF,TGTGCCAGCAGCCCCAACCAAGAGACCCAGTACTTC
-,-,TRBV15,TRBJ1-5,CATSSGLGNQPQHF,TGTGCCACCTCTTCGGGGCTTGGCAATCAGCCCCAGCATTTT
-,TRBD2,TRBV4-3,TRBJ2-1,CASSQDRRLAANEQFF,TGCGCCAGCAGCCAAGATCGGAGACTAGCGGCCAATGAGCAGTTCTTC
-,-,TRBV30,TRBJ1-1,CAWSPYPQGGNTEAFF,TGTGCCTGGAGTCCCTACCCCCAGGGAGGGAACACTGAAGCTTTCTTT
-,-,TRBV6-5,TRBJ2-1,CASSYSSGIYNEQFF,TGTGCCAGCAGTTACTCGAGTGGGATTTACAATGAGCAGTTCTTC
-,-,TRBV7-9,TRBJ2-7,CASSFTGNEQYF,TGTGCCAGCAGCTTTACAGGGAACGAGCAGTACTTC
-,TRBD1,TRBV6-5,TRBJ2-7,CASRLTGAYEQYF,TGTGCCAGCAGGTTGACAGGGGCCTACGAGCAGTACTTC
-,TRBD2,TRBV5-1,TRBJ2-3,CASSTLAGMTDTQYF,TGCGCCAGCAGCACCTTAGCGGGGATGACAGATACGCAGTATTTT
-,-,TRBV28,TRBJ2-7,CASSLGQGGNEQYF,TGTGCCAGCAGTTTGGGGCAGGGCGGCAACGAGCAGTACTTC
few,TRBD1,TRBV7-9,TRBJ1-2,CASSSTGLYGYTF,TGTGCCAGCAGCTCGACAGGGTTATATGGCTACACCTTC
-,TRBD2,TRBV4-3,TRBJ2-2,CASSPVGLAGYTGELFF,TGCGCCAGCAGCCCGGTGGGACTAGCGGGCTACACCGGGGAGCTGTTTTTT
-,-,TRBV19,TRBJ1-4,CASRHAGDAEKLFF,TGTGCCAGTAGACATGCGGGGGACGCGGAAAAACTGTTTTTT
-,-,TRBV7-2,TRBJ1-1,CASSLGSVNTEAFF,TGTGCCAGCAGCTTAGGTTCGGTGAACACTGAAGCTTTCTTT
-,-,TRBV28,TRBJ2-1,CASSFSLSQLSKFF,TGTGCCAGCAGTTTTAGTTTATCACAGCTCTCCAAGTTCTTC